These 11 T cell receptor beta chains were all obtained from the same sample, sequenced in a study of shared clonotypes between healthy human individuals. TCRdb's table, derived via immunoSEQ multiplex PCR, lists solely in-frame clones and lacks some. The sample includes some 650,000 clones, almost 97% of them seen just once. Sequenced: naive CD4+ T cells sorted from blood. The sample's subset: CD45RA+ positively selected. The receptors here all came from a woman aged 25-40 years in good health.

The chain joins TRBV6-6 to TRBJ2-2; D may be TRBD1 (6 bases). Trimming removed 8 bases from V and 2 bases from J, with 9 bases in between. The germline V gene encodes CDR1 MNHNY and CDR2 SVGAGI (reference sequence). The CDR3 length is 13 residues. CDR3 amino acids: CASEDRNTGELFF. CDR3 bases: TGTGCCAGCGAGGACAGAAACACCGGGGAGCTGTTTTTT.

The chain links TRBV18 to TRBJ2-7; 8 bases are shared with TRBD1. CDR1 and CDR2 (germline): KGHSH, LQKENI. Trimming at V came to 0 bases and at J to 3 bases, leaving 4 bases not matched to a gene. The length of the CDR3 is 15 residues. For the CDR3, the DNA is TGTGCCAGCTCACCACCGACAGGGGTAGGCTACGAGCAGTACTTC. Residues: CASSPPTGVGYEQYF.

The CDR3 DNA follows: TGTGCCAGCCACGGGGGGTGGACCGGGGAGCTGTTTTTT. It translates to CASHGGWTGELFF. The chain joins TRBV11-2 to TRBJ2-2; TRBD2 aligns across 7 bases. CDR3 length: 13 residues. V was pared by 8 bases and J by 5 bases, with 5 bases of the junction left unmatched. Germline V CDR1 and CDR2: SGHAT, FQNNGV.

This clone was detected once. The chain joins TRBV28 to TRBJ2-5; tentative D call: TRBD2 (6 bases). The V gene lost 6 bases and the J gene lost 2 bases, with 16 bases spanning the gap. Germline lookup yields CDR1 MDHEN and CDR2 SYDVKM. The CDR3 length is 15 residues. CDR3: CASRAGQGQQETQYF. The CDR3 DNA reads as TGTGCCAGCAGGGCGGGGCAGGGCCAACAAGAGACCCAGTACTTC.

V gene TRBV7-9 combines with J gene TRBJ2-1; 14 bases are shared with TRBD2. CDR1 and CDR2 from the germline V gene are SEHNR and FQNEAQ (reference sequence). Trimming removed 5 bases from V and 5 bases from J; junction bases left unmatched: 8. The CDR3 runs to 17 residues. The CDR3 is CASSAGTSGSVDNEQFF. CDR3 DNA: TGTGCCAGCAGCGCCGGGACTAGCGGGAGTGTGGACAATGAGCAGTTCTTC.

The chain couples TRBV28 to TRBJ1-5; D may be TRBD1 (6 bases). The V and J ends lost 4 bases and 0 bases respectively, with 16 bases between them. The CDR3 consists of 17 residues. The germline V gene encodes CDR1 MDHEN and CDR2 SYDVKM. CDR3 DNA: TGTGCCAGCAGTTCCTACAGGGCTAGAGATAGCAATCAGCCCCAGCATTTT. Its protein product is CASSSYRARDSNQPQHF.

J is TRBJ1-5 and V is TRBV28; D possibly corresponds to TRBD1 (6 bases). V was shortened by 6 bases and J by 1 base, with 10 bases between the two germline ends. The CDR3 is 14 residues long. CDR1 and CDR2 from the germline V gene are MDHEN and SYDVKM. The CDR3 region is CASRSGVSNQPQHF. For the CDR3, the DNA is TGTGCCAGCAGATCAGGGGTGAGCAATCAGCCCCAGCATTTT.

The rearrangement links TRBV7-8 to TRBJ2-1; 8 bases map to TRBD2. V gave up 1 base and J gave up 4 bases; unmatched junction bases: 18. This CDR3 contains 20 residues. CDR1 SGHVS and CDR2 FQNEAQ come from the germline V gene. CDR3 in DNA: TGTGCCAGCAGCTTAGAACTAGTTCTAGCGGGCCGGACGACTTACAATGAGCAGTTCTTC. It codes for CASSLELVLAGRTTYNEQFF.

The rearrangement uses TRBV28 and TRBJ2-5, with D possibly matching TRBD1 (6 bases). The CDR3 loop spans 15 amino acids. Germline V lookup: CDR1 MDHEN, CDR2 SYDVKM. V was shortened by 4 bases and J by 11 bases, with 23 bases between the two germline ends. This CDR3 reads CASSSKTWTVSKQYF. The CDR3 region has the DNA TGTGCCAGCAGTTCAAAAACCTGGACAGTCTCGAAGCAGTACTTC. Full variable domain (outside the CDR3, taken from reference TRBV28 and TRBJ2-5): DVKVTQSSRYLVKRTGEKVFLECVQDMDHENMFWYRQDPGLGLRLIYFSYDVKMKEKGDIPEGYSVSREKKERFSLILESASTNQTSMYLCASSSKTWTVSKQYFGPGTRLLVL.

The gene calls are TRBV28 and TRBJ1-5; no reliable D call. The V gene lost 5 bases and the J gene lost 6 bases, with 17 bases spanning the gap. CDR1 is MDHEN, CDR2 SYDVKM, per germline. This CDR3 spans 15 amino acids. In nucleotides, the CDR3 is TGTGCCAGCAGTCCCCTCTTGGCGTTAGGTCAGCCCCAGCATTTT. Amino acids: CASSPLLALGQPQHF. The full variable domain, with the rest looked up from reference TRBV28 and TRBJ1-5, is DVKVTQSSRYLVKRTGEKVFLECVQDMDHENMFWYRQDPGLGLRLIYFSYDVKMKEKGDIPEGYSVSREKKERFSLILESASTNQTSMYLCASSPLLALGQPQHFGDGTRLSIL.

The chain is built from TRBV2 and TRBJ1-1; weak D call: TRBD1 (5 bases). The CDR3 is 13 residues long. Germline V gene sequence: CDR1 SNHLY, CDR2 FYNNEI. Trimming pared 6 bases from V and 2 bases from J, leaving 10 bases between. The CDR3 DNA is TGTGCCAGCAGAGGGGTGGCAAACACTGAAGCTTTCTTT. Translated: CASRGVANTEAFF.